This TCR beta chain derives from a study of CD8 T cells in ankylosing spondylitis. This clonotype was recorded many times. The target antigen is unknown. The V gene lost 5 bases and the J gene lost 3 bases, with 12 bases spanning the gap. The CDR3 covers 14 residues. The germline V gene has CDR1 SGHRS and CDR2 YFSETQ. Each CDR3 protein is one row after TCRdb ran MiXCR on the 5' RACE reads. The sample has roughly 40,000 distinct CDR3 sequences; approximately 10% are singletons. Overall study findings and caveats: One TCR beta motif, made up of several highly homologous variants, appeared characteristic of ankylosing spondylitis blood.

The material sequenced was blood, either unsorted or a sorted T cell fraction (not recorded which). The chain employs TRBV5-1 and TRBJ1-3; unclear D gene. The sequence was obtained from a male donor with ankylosing spondylitis or in good health (not recorded which). CDR3 coding DNA: TGCGCCAGCAGGGCGAACAACATTGGAAACACCATATATTTT. The encoded protein is CASRANNIGNTIYF.